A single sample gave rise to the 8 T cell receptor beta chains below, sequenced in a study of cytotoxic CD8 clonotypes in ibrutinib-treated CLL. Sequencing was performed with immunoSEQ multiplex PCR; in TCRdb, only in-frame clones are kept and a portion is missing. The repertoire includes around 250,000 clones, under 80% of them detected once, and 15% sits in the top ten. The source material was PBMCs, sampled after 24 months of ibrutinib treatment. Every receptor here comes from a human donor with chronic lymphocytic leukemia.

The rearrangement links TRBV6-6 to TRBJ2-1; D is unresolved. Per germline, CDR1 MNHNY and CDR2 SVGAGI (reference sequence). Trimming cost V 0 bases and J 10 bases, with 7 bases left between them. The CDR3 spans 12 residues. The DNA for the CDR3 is TGTGCCAGCAGTTACTCCCACGGGGAGCAGTTCTTC. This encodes CASSYSHGEQFF.

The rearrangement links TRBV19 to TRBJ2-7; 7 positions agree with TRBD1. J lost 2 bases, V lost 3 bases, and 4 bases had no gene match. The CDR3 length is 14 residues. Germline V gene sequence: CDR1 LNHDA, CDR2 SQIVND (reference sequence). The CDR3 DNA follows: TGTGCCAGTAGTATCGGGACAGCGCCCTACGAGCAGTACTTC. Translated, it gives CASSIGTAPYEQYF.

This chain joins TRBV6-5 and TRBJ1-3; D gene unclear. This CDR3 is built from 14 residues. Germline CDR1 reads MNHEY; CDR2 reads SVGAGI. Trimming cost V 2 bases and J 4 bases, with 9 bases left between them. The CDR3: CASSYNAGGNTIYF. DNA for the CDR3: TGTGCCAGCAGTTACAACGCGGGAGGAAACACCATATATTTT.

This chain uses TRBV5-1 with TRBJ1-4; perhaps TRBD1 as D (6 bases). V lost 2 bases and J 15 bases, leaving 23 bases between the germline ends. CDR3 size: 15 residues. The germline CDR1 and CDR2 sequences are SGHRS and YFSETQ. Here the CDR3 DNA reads TGCGCCAGCAGCTTAGCGGCAAACGACGGACAGAGATTGTTTTTT. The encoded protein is CASSLAANDGQRLFF.

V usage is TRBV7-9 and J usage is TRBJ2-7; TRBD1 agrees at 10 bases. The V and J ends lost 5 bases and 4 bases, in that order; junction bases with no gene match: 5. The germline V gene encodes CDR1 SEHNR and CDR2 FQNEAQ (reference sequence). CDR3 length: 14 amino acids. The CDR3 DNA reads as TGTGCCAGCAGCATCCGGGACAGGGGTTACGAGCAGTACTTC. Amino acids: CASSIRDRGYEQYF. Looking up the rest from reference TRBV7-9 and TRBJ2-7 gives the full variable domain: DTGVSQNPRHKITKRGQNVTFRCDPISEHNRLYWYRQTLGQGPEFLTYFQNEAQLEKSRLLSDRFSAERPKGSFSTLEIQRTEQGDSAMYLCASSIRDRGYEQYFGPGTRLTVT.

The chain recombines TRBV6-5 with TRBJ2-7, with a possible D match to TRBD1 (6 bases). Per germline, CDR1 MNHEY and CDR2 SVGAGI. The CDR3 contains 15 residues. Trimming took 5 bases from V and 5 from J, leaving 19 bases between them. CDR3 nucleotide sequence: TGTGCCAGCAGTCAACAGGGAAGGTTTAAGGACGAGCAGTACTTC. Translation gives CASSQQGRFKDEQYF.

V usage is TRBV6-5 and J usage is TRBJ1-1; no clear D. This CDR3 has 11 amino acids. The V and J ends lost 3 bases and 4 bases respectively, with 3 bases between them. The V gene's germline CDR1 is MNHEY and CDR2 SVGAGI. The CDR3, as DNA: TGTGCCAGCAGTTATGGCACTGAAGCTTTCTTT. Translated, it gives CASSYGTEAFF.

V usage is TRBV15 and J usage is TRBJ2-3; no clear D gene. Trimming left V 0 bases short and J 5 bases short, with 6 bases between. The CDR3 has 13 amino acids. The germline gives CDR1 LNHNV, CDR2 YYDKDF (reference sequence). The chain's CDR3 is CATSRDLEDTQYF. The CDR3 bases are TGTGCCACCAGCAGAGATCTTGAAGATACGCAGTATTTT.